The table lists the clone carrying this T cell receptor (beta chain) with many counts. The time point denotes: after trial treatment. Treatment indicated: LDRT plus nivolumab, ipilimumab, low-dose cyclophosphamide and aspirin (RACIN trial). The donors' regimen was nivolumab, ipilimumab, aspirin, low-dose cyclophosphamide and low-dose radiotherapy. The V and J ends lost 5 bases and 7 bases, in that order; junction bases with no gene match: 10. The CDR3 covers 16 residues. Germline CDR1 reads SGHVS; CDR2 reads FQNEAQ. With TRAV- and TRBV-specific primers, first-strand cDNA was made, covering the alpha and beta chains. The PCR that amplified TCRs ran for about 20 cycles, relying on a constant-region primer and a V-primer adapter. In vitro transcription served to amplify the mRNA that had been isolated. Via MiXCR, TCRdb re-called the reads, giving one row per CDR3 protein. The sample yields 45,000 or so distinct CDR3 sequences, less than 30% seen once.

This sample was taken from a study of low-dose radiotherapy and immunotherapy resistance in tumors. At the level of the study: The regimen for patients comprised intravenous nivolumab 240 mg every two weeks plus intravenous ipilimumab 1 mg/kg every six weeks. Participants were given intravenous cyclophosphamide 200 mg/m2 every two weeks, one day before radiation and immunotherapy.

Here the sequenced sample was PBMCs, taken after low-dose radiotherapy plus immunotherapy. The chain has TRBV7-8 and TRBJ1-6, with 8 bases lining up with TRBD1. This TCR was sampled from a male donor with prostate cancer. This chain's CDR3 is CASSNSTGAVNSPLHF. The CDR3 coding sequence is TGTGCCAGCAGCAATTCGACAGGGGCCGTAAATTCACCCCTCCACTTT.